Given below is one TCR beta chain in context. What it recognizes is unknown. This entry belongs to a study of shared clonotypes between healthy human individuals. Overall study: The study used three CD4 naive, three CD4 memory, two CD8 naive and one CD8 memory plate per donor. Broader study findings: A limitation of the genetic and exposure-history diversity represented arose from few donors.

V was pared by 5 bases and J by 8 bases, with 15 bases between. The CDR3 loop spans 14 amino acids. Germline CDR1 SGHVS, CDR2 FQNEAQ. Authors' data handling: With immunoSEQ giving junction-only sequences and no quality scores, filtering differed. Here immunoSEQ multiplex PCR was the method, and the copy in TCRdb shows in-frame clones only, minus some. From that table come the V and J calls and clone size; the DNA was used to work out D and trimming. The table records under 550,000 clones, almost 97% of them present only once. This chain joins TRBV7-8 and TRBJ1-4; weak D call: TRBD1 (5 bases). The TCR sequence derives from a woman aged 25 to 39 in good health. The sequenced sample was naive CD4+ T cells sorted from blood. Subset described: CD45RA+ positively selected. The CDR3 bases are TGTGCCAGCAGCCCAAGGGGTAGAGGGGAAAAACTGTTTTTT. It translates to CASSPRGRGEKLFF.